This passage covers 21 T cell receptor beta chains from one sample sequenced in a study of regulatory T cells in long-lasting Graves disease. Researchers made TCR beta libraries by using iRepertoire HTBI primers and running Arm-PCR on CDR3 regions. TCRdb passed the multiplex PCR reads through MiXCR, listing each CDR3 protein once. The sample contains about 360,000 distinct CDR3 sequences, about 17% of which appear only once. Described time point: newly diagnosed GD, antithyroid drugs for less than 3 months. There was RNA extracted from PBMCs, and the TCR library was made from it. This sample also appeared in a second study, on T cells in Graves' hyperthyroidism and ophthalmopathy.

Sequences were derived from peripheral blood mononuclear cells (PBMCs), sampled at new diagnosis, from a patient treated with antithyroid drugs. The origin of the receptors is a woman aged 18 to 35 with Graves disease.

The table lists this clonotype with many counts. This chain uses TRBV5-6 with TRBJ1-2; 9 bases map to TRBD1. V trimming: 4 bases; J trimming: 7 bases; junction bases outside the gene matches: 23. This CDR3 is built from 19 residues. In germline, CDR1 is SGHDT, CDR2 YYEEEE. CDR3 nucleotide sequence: TGTGCCAGCAGCCCCATTAGCCTAAGTCCCGGGACAGGGAAGGCTGGCTACACCTTC. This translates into CASSPISLSPGTGKAGYTF. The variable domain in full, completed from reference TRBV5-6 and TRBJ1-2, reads DAGVTQSPTHLIKTRGQQVTLRCSPKSGHDTVSWYQQALGQGPQFIFQYYEEEERQRGNFPDRFSGHQFPNYSSELNVNALLLGDSALYLCASSPISLSPGTGKAGYTFGSGTRLTVV.

The CDR3 DNA sequence: TGTGCCAGCAGCTTTTCAGGGGACAGCCTTAATTCACCCCTCCACTTT. It encodes CASSFSGDSLNSPLHF. This rearrangement joins TRBV9 to TRBJ1-6; 7 bases agree with TRBD1. The CDR3 covers 16 residues. Germline V gene data show CDR1 as SGDLS and CDR2 as YYNGEE. Trimming removed 4 bases from V and 6 bases from J; junction bases left unmatched: 10.

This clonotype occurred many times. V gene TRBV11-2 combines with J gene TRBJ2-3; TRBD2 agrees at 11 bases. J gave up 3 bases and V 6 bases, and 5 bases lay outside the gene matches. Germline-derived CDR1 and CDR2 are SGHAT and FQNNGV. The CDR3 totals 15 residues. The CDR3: CASRIAGGMTDTQYF. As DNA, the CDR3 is TGTGCCAGCAGGATAGCGGGGGGGATGACAGATACGCAGTATTTT.

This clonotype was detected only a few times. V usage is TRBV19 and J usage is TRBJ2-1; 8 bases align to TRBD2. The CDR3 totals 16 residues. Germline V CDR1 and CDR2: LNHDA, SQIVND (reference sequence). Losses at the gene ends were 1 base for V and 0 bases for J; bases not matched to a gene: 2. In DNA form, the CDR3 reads TGTGCCAGTAGTATAGGTAGCGGGGTCTCCTACAATGAGCAGTTCTTC. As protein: CASSIGSGVSYNEQFF. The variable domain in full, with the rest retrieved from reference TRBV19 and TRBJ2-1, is DGGITQSPKYLFRKEGQNVTLSCEQNLNHDAMYWYRQDPGQGLRLIYYSQIVNDFQKGDIAEGYSVSREKKESFPLTVTSAQKNPTAFYLCASSIGSGVSYNEQFFGPGTRLTVL.

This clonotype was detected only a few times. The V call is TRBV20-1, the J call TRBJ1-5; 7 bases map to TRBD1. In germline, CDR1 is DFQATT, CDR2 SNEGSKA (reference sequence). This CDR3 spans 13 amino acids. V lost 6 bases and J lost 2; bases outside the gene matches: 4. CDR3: CSAPTGGNQPQHF. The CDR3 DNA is TGCAGTGCGCCCACAGGGGGCAATCAGCCCCAGCATTTT.

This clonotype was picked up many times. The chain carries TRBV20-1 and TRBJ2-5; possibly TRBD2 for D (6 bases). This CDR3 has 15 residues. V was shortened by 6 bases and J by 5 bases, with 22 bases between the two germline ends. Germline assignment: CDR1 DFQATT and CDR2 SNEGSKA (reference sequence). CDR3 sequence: CSARSRRASRETQYF. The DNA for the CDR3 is TGCAGTGCCCGTAGCCGGAGGGCCTCTCGGGAGACCCAGTACTTC.

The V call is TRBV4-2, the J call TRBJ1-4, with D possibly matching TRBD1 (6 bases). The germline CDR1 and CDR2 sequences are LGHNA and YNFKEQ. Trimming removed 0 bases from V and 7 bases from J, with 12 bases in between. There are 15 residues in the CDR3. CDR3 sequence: CASSQERGGGEKLFF. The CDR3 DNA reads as TGTGCCAGCAGCCAAGAGCGGGGAGGGGGTGAAAAACTGTTTTTT.

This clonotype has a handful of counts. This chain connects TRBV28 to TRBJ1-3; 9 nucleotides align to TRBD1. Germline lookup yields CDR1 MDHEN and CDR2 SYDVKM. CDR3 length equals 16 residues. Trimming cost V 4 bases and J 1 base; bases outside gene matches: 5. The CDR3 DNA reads TGTGCCAGCAGTTCAACAGGGGGCATTTCTGGAAACACCATATATTTT. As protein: CASSSTGGISGNTIYF.

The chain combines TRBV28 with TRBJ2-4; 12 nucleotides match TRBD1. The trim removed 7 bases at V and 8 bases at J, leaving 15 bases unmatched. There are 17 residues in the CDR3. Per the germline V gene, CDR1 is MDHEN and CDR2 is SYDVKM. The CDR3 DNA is TGTGCCAGCACCCTTACTCGGGTGGGGACAGGGGGCTACATTCAGTACTTC. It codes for CASTLTRVGTGGYIQYF.

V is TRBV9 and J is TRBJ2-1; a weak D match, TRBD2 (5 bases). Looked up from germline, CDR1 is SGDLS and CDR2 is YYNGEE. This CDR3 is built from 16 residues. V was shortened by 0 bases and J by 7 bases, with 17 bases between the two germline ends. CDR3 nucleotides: TGTGCCAGCAGCGTAGCGGGAACTAGGATAGGGAATGAGCAGTTCTTC. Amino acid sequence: CASSVAGTRIGNEQFF.

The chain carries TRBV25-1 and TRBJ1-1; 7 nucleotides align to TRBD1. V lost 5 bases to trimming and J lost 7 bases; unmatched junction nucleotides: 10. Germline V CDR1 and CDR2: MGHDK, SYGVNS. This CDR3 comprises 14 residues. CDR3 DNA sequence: TGTGCCAGCAGTCTCCTCGGGACAGCGGGTGAAGCTTTCTTT. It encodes CASSLLGTAGEAFF.

CDR3 coding DNA: TGTGCCAGCAGCTTAATCAGGGGTGATGGCTACACCTTC. Translation gives CASSLIRGDGYTF. The chain joins TRBV7-9 to TRBJ1-2; D is perhaps TRBD1 (6 bases). The CDR3 consists of 13 residues. With 2 bases removed from V and 6 bases from J, the gap between germline ends came to 10 bases. Per germline, CDR1 SEHNR and CDR2 FQNEAQ (reference sequence).

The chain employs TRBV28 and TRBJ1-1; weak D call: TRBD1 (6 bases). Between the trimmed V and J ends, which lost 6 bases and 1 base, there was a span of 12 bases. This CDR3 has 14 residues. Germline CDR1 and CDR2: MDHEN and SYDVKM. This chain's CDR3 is CASSPEQGNTEAFF. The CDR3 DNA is TGTGCCAGCAGCCCCGAACAGGGGAACACTGAAGCTTTCTTT.

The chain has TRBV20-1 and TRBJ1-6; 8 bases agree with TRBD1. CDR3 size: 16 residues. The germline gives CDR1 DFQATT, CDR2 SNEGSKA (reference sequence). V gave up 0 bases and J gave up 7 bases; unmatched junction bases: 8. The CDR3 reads CSARDPKTGVNSPLHF. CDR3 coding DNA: TGCAGTGCTAGAGATCCTAAGACAGGGGTGAATTCACCCCTCCACTTT.

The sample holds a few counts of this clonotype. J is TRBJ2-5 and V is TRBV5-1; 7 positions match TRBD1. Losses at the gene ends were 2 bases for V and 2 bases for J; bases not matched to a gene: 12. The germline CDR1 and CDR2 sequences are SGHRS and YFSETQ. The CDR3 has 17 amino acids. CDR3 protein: CASSLRGRVTLQETQYF. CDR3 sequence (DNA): TGCGCCAGCAGCTTAAGGGGGCGCGTGACCCTTCAAGAGACCCAGTACTTC.

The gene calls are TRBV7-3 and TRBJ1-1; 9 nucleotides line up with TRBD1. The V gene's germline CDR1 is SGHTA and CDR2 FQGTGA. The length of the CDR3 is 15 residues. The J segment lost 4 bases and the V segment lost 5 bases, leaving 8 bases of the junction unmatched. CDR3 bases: TGTGCCAGCAGCCCCCGACAGGGGGTTGGCACTGAAGCTTTCTTT. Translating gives CASSPRQGVGTEAFF. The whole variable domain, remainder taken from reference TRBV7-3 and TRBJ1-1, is GAGVSQTPSNKVTEKGKYVELRCDPISGHTALYWYRQSLGQGPEFLIYFQGTGAADDSGLPNDRFFAVRPEGSVSTLKIQRTERGDSAVYLCASSPRQGVGTEAFFGQGTRLTVV.

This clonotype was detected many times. CDR3 in DNA: TGTGCCAGCAGCTTCGGTGGGATGAACACTGAAGCTTTCTTT. This sequence encodes CASSFGGMNTEAFF. The rearrangement uses TRBV27 and TRBJ1-1; no clear D gene. CDR3 size: 14 residues. The V end lost 6 bases, the J end lost 0 bases, and 11 bases lay between the germline ends. CDR1 and CDR2 from the germline V gene are MNHEY and SMNVEV (reference sequence).

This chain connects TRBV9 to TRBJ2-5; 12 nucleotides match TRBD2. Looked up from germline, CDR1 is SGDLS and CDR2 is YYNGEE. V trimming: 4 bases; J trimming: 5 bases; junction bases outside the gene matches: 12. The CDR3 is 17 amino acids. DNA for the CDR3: TGTGCCAGCAGCCCCCCCGCTAGCGGGGGGGATCAGGAGACCCAGTACTTC. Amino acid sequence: CASSPPASGGDQETQYF.

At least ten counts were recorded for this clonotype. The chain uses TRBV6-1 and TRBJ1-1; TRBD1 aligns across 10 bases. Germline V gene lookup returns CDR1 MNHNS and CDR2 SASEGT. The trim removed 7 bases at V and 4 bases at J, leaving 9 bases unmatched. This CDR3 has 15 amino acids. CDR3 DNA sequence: TGTGCCAGCACCCTTGTTTGGGACAGGGGCACTGAAGCTTTCTTT. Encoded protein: CASTLVWDRGTEAFF.

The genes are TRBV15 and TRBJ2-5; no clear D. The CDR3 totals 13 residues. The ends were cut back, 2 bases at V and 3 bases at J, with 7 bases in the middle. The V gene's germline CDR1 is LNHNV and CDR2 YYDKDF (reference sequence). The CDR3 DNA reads TGTGCCACCAGCAGATCTCGGAAAGAGACCCAGTACTTC. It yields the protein CATSRSRKETQYF.

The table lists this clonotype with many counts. The DNA for the CDR3 is TGCGCCAGCAGCTTTCGGACGAAAGATACGCAGTATTTT. It codes for CASSFRTKDTQYF. The chain joins TRBV5-1 to TRBJ2-3; D uncertain. Germline assignment: CDR1 SGHRS and CDR2 YFSETQ. Trimming cost V 2 bases and J 5 bases, with 9 bases left between them. The CDR3 runs 13 residues.